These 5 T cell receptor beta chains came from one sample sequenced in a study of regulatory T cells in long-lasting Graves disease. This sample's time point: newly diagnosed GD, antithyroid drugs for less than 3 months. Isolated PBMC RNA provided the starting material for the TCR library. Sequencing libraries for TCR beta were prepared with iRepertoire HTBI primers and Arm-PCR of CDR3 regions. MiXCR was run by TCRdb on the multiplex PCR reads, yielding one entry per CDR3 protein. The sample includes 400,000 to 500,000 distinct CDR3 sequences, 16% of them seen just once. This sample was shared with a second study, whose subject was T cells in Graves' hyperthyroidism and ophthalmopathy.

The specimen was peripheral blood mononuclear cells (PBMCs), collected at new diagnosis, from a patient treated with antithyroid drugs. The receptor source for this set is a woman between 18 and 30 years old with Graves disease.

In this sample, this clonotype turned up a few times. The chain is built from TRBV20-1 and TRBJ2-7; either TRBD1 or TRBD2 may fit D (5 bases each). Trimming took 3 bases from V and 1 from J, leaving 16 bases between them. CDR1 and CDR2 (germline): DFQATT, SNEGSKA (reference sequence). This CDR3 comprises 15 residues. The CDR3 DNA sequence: TGCAGTGCTAGCCTTGGGGGAGCAGGGTCCTACGAGCAGTACTTC. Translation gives CSASLGGAGSYEQYF.

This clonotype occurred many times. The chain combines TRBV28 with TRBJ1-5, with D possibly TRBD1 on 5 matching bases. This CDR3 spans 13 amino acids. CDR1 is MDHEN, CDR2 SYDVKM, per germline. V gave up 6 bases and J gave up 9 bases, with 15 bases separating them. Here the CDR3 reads CASRDNPRGPQHF. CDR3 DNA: TGTGCCAGCAGGGACAATCCCCGGGGGCCCCAGCATTTT.

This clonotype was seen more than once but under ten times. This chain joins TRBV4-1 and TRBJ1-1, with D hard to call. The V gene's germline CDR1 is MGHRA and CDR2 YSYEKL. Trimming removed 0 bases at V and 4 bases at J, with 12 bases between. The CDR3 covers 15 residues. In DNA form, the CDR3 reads TGCGCCAGCAGCCAAGAAGGACGTAAGAGCACTGAAGCTTTCTTT. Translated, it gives CASSQEGRKSTEAFF.

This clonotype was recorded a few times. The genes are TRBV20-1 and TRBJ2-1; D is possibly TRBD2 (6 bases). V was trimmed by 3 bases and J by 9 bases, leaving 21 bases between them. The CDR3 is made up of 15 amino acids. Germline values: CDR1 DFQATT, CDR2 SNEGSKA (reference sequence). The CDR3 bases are TGCAGTGCTAGTTTAAGACTAGTCAGGCGGGTTGAGCAGTTCTTC. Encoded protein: CSASLRLVRRVEQFF.

The CDR3 nucleotides read TGTGCCAGCAGCTTTGGTTACGTGGGTCAGCAAAGGGGGGCCAACGTCCTGACTTTC. It specifies CASSFGYVGQQRGANVLTF. The chain links TRBV11-1 to TRBJ2-6, with D unclear. This CDR3 is built from 19 residues. The V gene's germline CDR1 is SGHAT and CDR2 FQDESV (reference sequence). Trimming cost V 3 bases and J 4 bases, with 22 bases left between them. Full variable domain (remainder filled in from reference TRBV11-1 and TRBJ2-6): EAEVAQSPRYKITEKSQAVAFWCDPISGHATLYWYRQILGQGPELLVQFQDESVVDDSQLPKDRFSAERLKGVDSTLKIQPAELGDSAMYLCASSFGYVGQQRGANVLTFGAGSRLTVL.